This T cell receptor beta chain stems from a study of PD-1 blockade in mismatch repair-deficient tumors. On the study more broadly: Patients had eleven to twelve mismatch repair-deficient cancer types, all previously treated and progressing.

PCR or immunohistochemistry showed mismatch repair deficiency in every enrolled patient. TCRs were sequenced from a few patients responding to pembrolizumab. The CDR3 is made up of 16 amino acids. The V segment lost 1 base and the J segment 2 bases; nucleotides outside the gene matches: 2. Germline V gene sequence: CDR1 MGHRA, CDR2 YSYEKL. About this clone: Antigen unknown.

General study points: Rapid post-treatment expansion, then contraction, generally preceding radiologic response, marked tumor-resident clones.

Sequenced by immunoSEQ multiplex PCR; TCRdb stores in-frame clones only, minus some. The table records roughly 50,000 clones, 81% of them present only once. Here the sequenced sample was peripheral blood, taken roughly 21 weeks after starting pembrolizumab. V gene TRBV4-1 combines with J gene TRBJ2-1; 10 bases fit TRBD2. This receptor was identified in an adult with mismatch repair-deficient cancer. The CDR3 sequence: CASSQVAGGTYNEQFF. The DNA for the CDR3 is TGCGCCAGCAGCCAAGTAGCGGGAGGTACCTACAATGAGCAGTTCTTC.